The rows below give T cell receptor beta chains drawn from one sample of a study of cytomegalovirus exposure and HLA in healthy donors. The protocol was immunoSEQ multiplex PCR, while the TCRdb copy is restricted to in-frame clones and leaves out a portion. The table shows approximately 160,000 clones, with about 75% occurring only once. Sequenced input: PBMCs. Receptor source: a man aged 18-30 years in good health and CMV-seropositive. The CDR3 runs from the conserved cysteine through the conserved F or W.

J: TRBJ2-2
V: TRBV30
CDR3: CAWSVYGWSTGELFF

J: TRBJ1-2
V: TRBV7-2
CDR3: CASRWTGVYGYTF

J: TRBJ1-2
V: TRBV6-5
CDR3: CASSTSTGRDGYTF

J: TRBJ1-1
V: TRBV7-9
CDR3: CASSLDRGGTEAFF

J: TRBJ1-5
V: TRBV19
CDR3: CASSIEGQKQPQHF

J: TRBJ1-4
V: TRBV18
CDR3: CASSPYSPDATNEKLFF

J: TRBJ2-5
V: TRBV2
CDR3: CASSEWDRAKETQYF

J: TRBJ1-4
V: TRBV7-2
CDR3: CASSLRRTGGQKLFF

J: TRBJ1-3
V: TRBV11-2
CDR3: CASRNGGAGNTIYF

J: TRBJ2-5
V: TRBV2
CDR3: CASSESETQYF

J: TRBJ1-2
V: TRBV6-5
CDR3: CASSSRGKGLQYGYTF

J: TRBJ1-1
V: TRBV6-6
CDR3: CASSAWTGPNTEAFF

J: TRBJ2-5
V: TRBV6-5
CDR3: CASSLRGLETQYF

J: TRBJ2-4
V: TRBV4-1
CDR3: CASSQAGLPSKNIQYF

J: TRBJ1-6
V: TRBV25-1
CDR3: CASSEASRGRGEGPLHF

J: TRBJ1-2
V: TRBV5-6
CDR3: CASSVGQGIPYGYTF

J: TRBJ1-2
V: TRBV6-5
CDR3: CASSSGQGGYGYTF

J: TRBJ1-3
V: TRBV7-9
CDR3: CASSRRGTGAGNTIYF

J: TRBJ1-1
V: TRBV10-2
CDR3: CASSVDSLNTEAFF

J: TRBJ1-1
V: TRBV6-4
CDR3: CASSQETGRDAFF

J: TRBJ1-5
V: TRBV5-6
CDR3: CASSLAGNQPQHF

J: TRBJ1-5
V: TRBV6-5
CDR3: CASGQNSNQPQHF

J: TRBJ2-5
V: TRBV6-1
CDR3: CASSPGHGYQETQYF

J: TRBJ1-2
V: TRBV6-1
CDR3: CASSESPKGGHRYTF

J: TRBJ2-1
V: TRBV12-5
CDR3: CASGSSGSHNEQFF

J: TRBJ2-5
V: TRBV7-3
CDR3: CASSPEHQGYQYF

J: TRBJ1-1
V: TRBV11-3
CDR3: CASSSRDKNTEAFF

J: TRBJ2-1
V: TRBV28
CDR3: CASSHPGTDNEQFF